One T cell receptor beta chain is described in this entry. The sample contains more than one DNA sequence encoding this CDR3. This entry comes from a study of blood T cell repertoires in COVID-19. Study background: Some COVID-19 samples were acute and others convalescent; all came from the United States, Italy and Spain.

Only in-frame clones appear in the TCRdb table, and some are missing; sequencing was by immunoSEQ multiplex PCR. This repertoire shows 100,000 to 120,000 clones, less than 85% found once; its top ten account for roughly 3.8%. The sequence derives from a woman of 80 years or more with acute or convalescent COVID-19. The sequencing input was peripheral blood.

This CDR3 reads CASSFLGGAYEQYF. In DNA, the CDR3 is TGTGCCAGCAGCTTCTTGGGAGGGGCCTACGAGCAGTACTTC. The chain couples TRBV6-6 to TRBJ2-7; 7 bases match TRBD2. Germline V gene lookup returns CDR1 MNHNY and CDR2 SVGAGI (reference sequence). The CDR3 extends over 14 amino acids. V trimming: 6 bases; J trimming: 2 bases; junction bases outside the gene matches: 7.